The clone carrying this TCR beta chain is identified as medium-sized from frequency. This specimen belongs to a study of T cells in severe cutaneous drug reactions. Across the whole study: Enrolled patients had probable or definite SJS/TEN or DRESS per RegiSCAR.

The CDR3 spans 14 residues. In germline, CDR1 is SGHDT, CDR2 YYEEEE. Sequenced patients had Stevens-Johnson syndrome or toxic epidermal necrolysis caused by carbamazepine. Bulk and single-cell libraries used iRepertoire multiplex PCR with TCR subtype-specific primers. Primers for V, D and J regions amplified bulk TCR beta libraries. TCRdb re-called the multiplex PCR reads; every CDR3 protein appears as one record, without DNA. This repertoire comprises under 2,000 distinct CDR3 sequences; its ten largest clones make up around 15%. The chain combines TRBV5-6 with TRBJ2-3; TCRdb indicates TRBD2, and absent DNA this call remains unverified. The receptor's source is a human donor with Stevens-Johnson syndrome, a severe cutaneous drug reaction. Material for sequencing was PBMCs. The CDR3 protein is CASDDAGGPDTQYF.